Shown below are 2 T cell receptor beta chains from a single sample sequenced in a study of T cells after yellow fever vaccination. TCRdb fed the 5' RACE reads into MiXCR, producing one record per CDR3 protein. The sample consists of 610,000 or so distinct CDR3 sequences, around 12% of them appearing once. The material was PBMCs, obtained on the day of the yellow fever booster vaccination. These receptors originate from a man between 25 and 39 years old who received the YFV17D yellow fever vaccine.

This clonotype came up a few times. The chain links TRBV5-1 to TRBJ2-3; TRBD1 might be the D (5 bases). This CDR3 region has 15 residues. Germline V gene sequence: CDR1 SGHRS, CDR2 YFSETQ. V was clipped by 0 bases and J by 3 bases, with 11 bases between them. The CDR3 region is CASSLGRGATDTQYF. CDR3 coding DNA: TGCGCCAGCAGCTTGGGTAGGGGTGCGACAGATACGCAGTATTTT.

V usage is TRBV20-1 and J usage is TRBJ2-3; D possibly corresponds to TRBD2 (6 bases). Per germline, CDR1 DFQATT and CDR2 SNEGSKA (reference sequence). This CDR3 is 12 amino acids long. V gave up 3 bases and J gave up 8 bases, with 12 bases separating them. The CDR3 loop is CSASRGIGTQYF. DNA for the CDR3: TGCAGTGCTAGCCGCGGGATTGGTACGCAGTATTTT.